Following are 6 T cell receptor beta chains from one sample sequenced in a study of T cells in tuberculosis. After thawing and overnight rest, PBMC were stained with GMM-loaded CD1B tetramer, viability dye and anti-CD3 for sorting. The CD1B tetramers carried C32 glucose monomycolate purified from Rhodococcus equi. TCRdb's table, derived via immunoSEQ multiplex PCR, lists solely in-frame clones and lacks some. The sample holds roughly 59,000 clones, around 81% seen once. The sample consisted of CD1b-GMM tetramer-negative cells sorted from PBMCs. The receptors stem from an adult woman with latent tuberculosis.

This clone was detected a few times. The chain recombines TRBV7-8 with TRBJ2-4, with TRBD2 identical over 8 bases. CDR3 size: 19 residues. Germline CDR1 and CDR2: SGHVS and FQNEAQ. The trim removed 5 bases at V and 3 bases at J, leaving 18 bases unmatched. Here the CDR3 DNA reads TGTGCCAGCAGCGCCCGCCTTATTGCGGGGGGCCGGGGCAAAAACATTCAGTACTTC. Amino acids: CASSARLIAGGRGKNIQYF.

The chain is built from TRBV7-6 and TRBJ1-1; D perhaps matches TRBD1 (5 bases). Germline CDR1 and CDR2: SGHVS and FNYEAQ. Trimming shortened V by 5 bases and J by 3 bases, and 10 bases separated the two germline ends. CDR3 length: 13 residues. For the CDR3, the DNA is TGTGCCAGCAGCCGCAGGGTCGACACTGAAGCTTTCTTT. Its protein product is CASSRRVDTEAFF.

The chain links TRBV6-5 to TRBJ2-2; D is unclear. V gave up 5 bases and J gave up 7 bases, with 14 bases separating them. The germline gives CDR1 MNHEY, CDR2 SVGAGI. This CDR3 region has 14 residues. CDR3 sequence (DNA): TGTGCCAGCAGTCCCGCTCCCACAAGCGGGGAGCTGTTTTTT. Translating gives CASSPAPTSGELFF.

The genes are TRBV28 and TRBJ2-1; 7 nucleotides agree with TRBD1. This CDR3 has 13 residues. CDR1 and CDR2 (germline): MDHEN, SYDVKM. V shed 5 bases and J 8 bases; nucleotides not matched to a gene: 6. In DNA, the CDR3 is TGTGCCAGCAGTATCTACAGGGGATATGAGCAGTTCTTC. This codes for CASSIYRGYEQFF.

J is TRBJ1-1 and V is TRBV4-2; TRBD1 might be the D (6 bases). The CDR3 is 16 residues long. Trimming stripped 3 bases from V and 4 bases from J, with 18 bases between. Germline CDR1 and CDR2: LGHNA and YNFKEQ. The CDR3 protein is CASSHARGGGTTEAFF. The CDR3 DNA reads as TGTGCCAGCAGCCATGCCCGAGGCGGGGGCACCACTGAAGCTTTCTTT.

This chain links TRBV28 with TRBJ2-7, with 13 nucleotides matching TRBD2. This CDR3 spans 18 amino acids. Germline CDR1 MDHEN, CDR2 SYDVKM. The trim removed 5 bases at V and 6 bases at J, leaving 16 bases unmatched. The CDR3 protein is CASSATSGGLIRASEQYF. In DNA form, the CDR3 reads TGTGCCAGCAGTGCGACTAGCGGGGGGTTGATTAGAGCATCCGAGCAGTACTTC.